This is a list of T cell receptor beta chains from one sample in a study of OX40 agonist ivuxolimab in advanced cancers. Profiling relied on immunoSEQ multiplex PCR, and the TCRdb table lists in-frame clones only, not all of them. The sample carries some 61,000 clones, roughly 80% recorded once. This sample comprised CD4+ or CD8+ T cells sorted from blood, obtained in a trial of the OX40 agonist ivuxolimab. Receptor source: an adult with an advanced solid tumor such as melanoma, head and neck, liver or kidney cancer. The conserved cysteine and the conserved F or W are not part of the CDR3 here. Each record gives: V gene, CDR3 protein.

v_gene: TRBV11-1
CDR3aa: ASSADRGNEQF

v_gene: TRBV10-2
CDR3aa: ASNLGISDYEQY

v_gene: TRBV5-1
CDR3aa: ASSVAVRTAINEKLF

v_gene: TRBV7-8
CDR3aa: ASSYDLYSGNTIY

v_gene: TRBV6-9
CDR3aa: ANSAFDGNTGELF

v_gene: TRBV2
CDR3aa: ASSPTGGLVEQY

v_gene: TRBV9
CDR3aa: ASSVRQGSGELF

v_gene: TRBV11-3
CDR3aa: ASSGGTTYEQY

v_gene: TRBV5-8
CDR3aa: ASSLAWAGQLNTEAF

v_gene: TRBV14
CDR3aa: ASSHTIAGAGETQY

v_gene: TRBV7-8
CDR3aa: ASTLGNMNTEAF

v_gene: TRBV11-3
CDR3aa: ASSLGLMDTQY

v_gene: TRBV7-9
CDR3aa: ASSILAGGPIYNEQF

v_gene: TRBV28
CDR3aa: ASGGGGRANEQY

v_gene: TRBV5-1
CDR3aa: ASSLKREDTEAF

v_gene: TRBV6-1
CDR3aa: ASSEVPRGSYEQY

v_gene: TRBV7-3
CDR3aa: ASSDGTAETQY

v_gene: TRBV6-6
CDR3aa: ASSYEVSNQPQH

v_gene: TRBV11-2
CDR3aa: ASSLDRLTAFQETQY

v_gene: TRBV5-6
CDR3aa: ASSLTGGPNTEAF

v_gene: TRBV5-4
CDR3aa: ASNPPPGSRIGEAF

v_gene: TRBV30
CDR3aa: AWSLGDTNEKLF

v_gene: TRBV6-5
CDR3aa: ASSYSFQGNTEAF

v_gene: TRBV5-4
CDR3aa: ASSLSLANTDTQY

v_gene: TRBV6-1
CDR3aa: ASSGLGGRGTRETQY

v_gene: TRBV5-4
CDR3aa: ASSWADRVSPLH

v_gene: TRBV6-1
CDR3aa: ASSGGGGLNEKLF

v_gene: TRBV7-8
CDR3aa: ASSIKTASNQPQH